The next 22 T cell receptor beta chains were all read from a single sample in a study of T cells after yellow fever vaccination. TCRdb itself ran the 5' RACE reads through MiXCR, one entry per CDR3 protein. The sample has almost 600,000 distinct CDR3 sequences, around an eighth seen once. Sequences were derived from PBMCs, sampled on the day of the yellow fever booster vaccination. The origin of the receptors is a young man who received the YFV17D yellow fever vaccine.

This clonotype was counted between two and nine times. This chain joins TRBV7-3 and TRBJ2-7, with 8 positions matching TRBD2. There are 15 residues in the CDR3. With V trimmed by 2 bases and J by 6 bases, 9 bases remained unmatched. Looked up from germline, CDR1 is SGHTA and CDR2 is FQGTGA. In DNA, the CDR3 is TGTGCCAGCAGCTTAGTGGCGGGAGGTCAGGGCGAGCAGTACTTC. Encoded protein: CASSLVAGGQGEQYF.

This chain links TRBV6-1 with TRBJ2-6, with 9 bases fitting TRBD1. CDR1 is MNHNS, CDR2 SASEGT, per germline. This CDR3 is built from 18 residues. The trim removed 5 bases at V and 0 bases at J, leaving 8 bases unmatched. CDR3 residues: CASSPVGGQGSGANVLTF. In nucleotides, the CDR3 is TGTGCCAGCAGTCCCGTGGGGGGACAGGGCTCTGGGGCCAACGTCCTGACTTTC.

This chain joins TRBV5-3 and TRBJ2-5, with D hard to call. TRBV5-3 is designated an ORF whose function remains uncertain. CDR3 length: 16 amino acids. V was shortened by 0 bases and J by 5 bases, with 17 bases between the two germline ends. This CDR3 is CARSLVHVSLPETQYF. CDR3 sequence (DNA): TGTGCCAGAAGCTTGGTCCATGTCTCCCTCCCGGAGACCCAGTACTTC.

V usage is TRBV12-3 or TRBV12-4 and J usage is TRBJ2-1; D is perhaps TRBD1 (6 bases). The CDR3 is made up of 14 amino acids. The germline V and J ends were trimmed by 7 bases and 6 bases, with 16 bases remaining between them. For the CDR3, the DNA is TGTGCCAGCAAAAGGGACCTGGGGGCCAATGAGCAGTTCTTC. Translated: CASKRDLGANEQFF.

This clonotype was counted only a few times. V and J are TRBV5-1 and TRBJ2-7; 10 bases are a match to TRBD1. Losses at the gene ends were 5 bases for V and 4 bases for J; bases not matched to a gene: 3. Germline V gene lookup returns CDR1 SGHRS and CDR2 YFSETQ. This CDR3 is built from 13 residues. The CDR3 DNA is TGCGCCAGCAGATCGGACAGGGGGTACGAGCAGTACTTC. Its translation: CASRSDRGYEQYF. Based on the CDR3 plus reference TRBV5-1 and TRBJ2-7, the full variable domain is KAGVTQTPRYLIKTRGQQVTLSCSPISGHRSVSWYQQTPGQGLQFLFEYFSETQRNKGNFPGRFSGRQFSNSRSEMNVSTLELGDSALYLCASRSDRGYEQYFGPGTRLTVT.

The chain uses TRBV20-1 and TRBJ2-1, with D possibly matching TRBD2 (6 bases). Trimming removed 5 bases at V and 13 bases at J, with 12 bases between. CDR3 length: 10 amino acids. Germline loops: CDR1 DFQATT, CDR2 SNEGSKA (reference sequence). CDR3 residues: CSAHSGAQFF. For the CDR3, the DNA is TGCAGTGCTCATAGCGGAGCTCAGTTCTTC.

This clonotype was detected a few times. This chain uses TRBV5-1 with TRBJ2-4; D possibly corresponds to TRBD2 (6 bases). Between the trimmed V and J ends, which lost 0 bases and 0 bases, there was a span of 10 bases. Germline V gives CDR1 SGHRS, CDR2 YFSETQ. This CDR3 spans 16 amino acids. The CDR3 sequence is CASSLGRELAKNIQYF. Here the CDR3 DNA reads TGCGCCAGCAGCTTGGGGCGGGAACTAGCCAAAAACATTCAGTACTTC.

The chain recombines TRBV15 with TRBJ2-3, with TRBD1 matching over 9 bases. This CDR3 is built from 15 residues. The V gene's germline CDR1 is LNHNV and CDR2 YYDKDF (reference sequence). The V segment lost 4 bases and the J segment 5 bases; nucleotides outside the gene matches: 7. The CDR3 bases are TGTGCCACCAGCACAGGGACAGGGTGGGAAGATACGCAGTATTTT. Protein sequence: CATSTGTGWEDTQYF.

V is TRBV2 and J is TRBJ1-2, with D perhaps matching TRBD1 (5 bases). CDR1 is SNHLY, CDR2 FYNNEI, per germline. The CDR3 contains 11 residues. V lost 7 bases and J lost 6, with 9 bases in between. CDR3 amino acids: CASTRVHGYTF. The CDR3 region has the DNA TGTGCCAGCACCAGGGTTCATGGCTACACCTTC.

In its sample, this clonotype was seen a few times. The chain couples TRBV5-1 to TRBJ2-7; D may match TRBD1 or TRBD2 (6 bases each). In germline, CDR1 is SGHRS, CDR2 YFSETQ. The ends were cut back, 4 bases at V and 4 bases at J, with 18 bases in the middle. The CDR3 extends over 15 amino acids. The CDR3 spells CASSLSGPGAYEQYF. CDR3 DNA sequence: TGCGCCAGCAGCCTTAGCGGTCCAGGGGCTTACGAGCAGTACTTC.

The genes are TRBV6-1 and TRBJ2-5; D remains ambiguous. V shed 6 bases and J shed 1 base, with 12 bases lying between them. CDR3 length: 14 residues. CDR1 MNHNS and CDR2 SASEGT come from the germline V gene. The CDR3 DNA follows: TGTGCCAGCAGCACCCTGTGGGGCCAAGAGACCCAGTACTTC. This sequence encodes CASSTLWGQETQYF.

This clonotype was seen ten or more times. The rearrangement joins TRBV7-2 to TRBJ2-7; 11 bases are shared with TRBD2. The CDR3 extends over 14 amino acids. Germline V gene lookup returns CDR1 SGHTA and CDR2 FQGNSA. V was clipped by 5 bases and J by 4 bases; unmatched bases: 4. This chain's CDR3 is CASSLTSGNYEQYF. As DNA, the CDR3 is TGTGCCAGCAGCCTGACTAGCGGGAATTACGAGCAGTACTTC. The full variable domain, with the rest looked up from reference TRBV7-2 and TRBJ2-7, is GAGVSQSPSNKVTEKGKDVELRCDPISGHTALYWYRQSLGQGLEFLIYFQGNSAPDKSGLPSDRFSAERTGGSVSTLTIQRTQQEDSAVYLCASSLTSGNYEQYFGPGTRLTVT.

This chain connects TRBV6-1 to TRBJ1-1, with 12 positions matching TRBD1. Per germline, CDR1 MNHNS and CDR2 SASEGT. V lost 5 bases, J lost 8 bases, and 6 bases stayed unmatched. The CDR3 totals 14 residues. The CDR3 sequence is CASSRTGTGGEAFF. The CDR3 DNA sequence: TGTGCCAGCAGTAGAACCGGGACAGGGGGCGAAGCTTTCTTT.

The V and J genes are TRBV10-3 and TRBJ2-5, with D possibly TRBD2 on 5 matching bases. The V and J ends lost 1 base and 2 bases respectively, with 14 bases between them. CDR1 and CDR2 (germline): ENHRY, SYGVKD. The CDR3 covers 16 residues. The DNA for the CDR3 is TGTGCCATCAGTGAGTGGGTGGTAAGCGGACAAGAGACCCAGTACTTC. This codes for CAISEWVVSGQETQYF.

The chain combines TRBV5-1 with TRBJ2-7, with D possibly TRBD2 on 5 matching bases. Germline assignment: CDR1 SGHRS and CDR2 YFSETQ. This CDR3 contains 12 residues. V gave up 2 bases and J gave up 6 bases, with 9 bases separating them. Here the CDR3 DNA reads TGCGCCAGCAGCTTAAGAGGGTTCGAGCAGTACTTC. It codes for CASSLRGFEQYF.

This rearrangement joins TRBV19 to TRBJ2-1; the match to TRBD2 covers 14 bases. With 3 bases clipped from V and 8 bases from J, the junction kept 12 bases outside the gene matches. This CDR3 is built from 18 residues. The germline gives CDR1 LNHDA, CDR2 SQIVND (reference sequence). The CDR3 bases are TGTGCCAGTAGTATTCCCGCCCGACTAGCGGGAGGGCCAGATGAGCAGTTCTTC. This gives the protein CASSIPARLAGGPDEQFF. The variable domain in full, with the rest retrieved from reference TRBV19 and TRBJ2-1, is DGGITQSPKYLFRKEGQNVTLSCEQNLNHDAMYWYRQDPGQGLRLIYYSQIVNDFQKGDIAEGYSVSREKKESFPLTVTSAQKNPTAFYLCASSIPARLAGGPDEQFFGPGTRLTVL.

V usage is TRBV20-1 and J usage is TRBJ1-1, with D possibly being TRBD1 (6 bases). Germline V CDR1 and CDR2: DFQATT, SNEGSKA (reference sequence). V lost 2 bases, J lost 5 bases, and 6 bases lay in between. This CDR3 has 11 residues. The DNA for the CDR3 is TGCAGTGCTAGAACAGGGACTGAAGCTTTCTTT. Translated, it gives CSARTGTEAFF.

This clonotype was picked up a small number of times. The chain has TRBV13 and TRBJ2-7; perhaps TRBD1 as D (5 bases). Between the trimmed V and J ends, which lost 3 bases and 2 bases, there was a span of 20 bases. This CDR3 has 17 residues. Germline CDR1 reads PRHDT; CDR2 reads FYEKMQ (reference sequence). CDR3 bases: TGTGCCAGCAGCTTTCTTAGGACAAATTCTAAACCCTACGAGCAGTACTTC. It specifies CASSFLRTNSKPYEQYF.

The J gene is TRBJ2-1, the V gene TRBV13, with 8 bases aligning to TRBD2. V shed 2 bases and J 9 bases; nucleotides not matched to a gene: 12. The CDR3 runs 16 residues. Germline assignment: CDR1 PRHDT and CDR2 FYEKMQ (reference sequence). The CDR3 reads CASSLKLAGILGEQFF. For the CDR3, the DNA is TGTGCCAGCAGCTTAAAGTTAGCGGGAATTCTCGGTGAGCAGTTCTTC.

V gene TRBV3-1 combines with J gene TRBJ1-5; no definite D call. V was shortened by 1 base and J by 3 bases, with 13 bases between the two germline ends. The CDR3 runs to 16 residues. CDR1 is LGHDT, CDR2 YNNKEL, per germline (reference sequence). The CDR3 here is CASSQGRWRDNQPQHF. The CDR3 DNA sequence: TGTGCCAGCAGCCAAGGGAGATGGCGGGACAATCAGCCCCAGCATTTT.

The table lists this clonotype with a few counts. This chain links TRBV6-2 or TRBV6-3 with TRBJ1-2; 9 nucleotides match TRBD1. This CDR3 spans 15 amino acids. Trimming took 3 bases from V and 6 from J; bases not matched to a gene: 8. Germline CDR1 reads MNHEY; CDR2 reads SVGEGT. CDR3 protein: CASSYPGQGFDGYTF. The CDR3 DNA is TGTGCCAGCAGTTATCCGGGACAGGGATTCGATGGCTACACCTTC.

This clonotype has a handful of counts. This chain links TRBV30 with TRBJ2-1; 8 bases align to TRBD2. V was clipped by 3 bases and J by 0 bases; unmatched bases: 4. Germline V gene data show CDR1 as GTSNPN and CDR2 as SVGIG (reference sequence). This CDR3 contains 15 residues. The CDR3 region is CAWRPGGGSYNEQFF. The CDR3 region has the DNA TGTGCCTGGAGGCCGGGGGGGGGCTCCTACAATGAGCAGTTCTTC.